Shown below are 16 T cell receptor beta chains from a single sample sequenced in a study of Graves' ophthalmopathy and Graves' hyperthyroidism. The study amplified TCR beta CDR3 regions using RNA transcripts. HTBI-primed first-round RT-PCR preceded second-round multiplex PCR. In TCRdb, the multiplex PCR reads were re-called with MiXCR into one record per CDR3 protein. The data hold about 1.1 million distinct CDR3 sequences, with about two fifths observed a single time. The sample comprised peripheral blood or thyroid tissue (not recorded which). The source of these receptors is an adult man with Graves' hyperthyroidism.

V is TRBV6-6 and J is TRBJ1-6; D unresolved. The CDR3 loop spans 16 amino acids. V was shortened by 5 bases and J by 0 bases, with 11 bases between the two germline ends. CDR1 and CDR2 (germline): MNHNY, SVGAGI (reference sequence). In DNA form, the CDR3 reads TGTGCCAGCAGTAGCAGGTTGAGCTCCTATAATTCACCCCTCCACTTT. It specifies CASSSRLSSYNSPLHF.

This chain joins TRBV29-1 and TRBJ1-2, with D unclear. Germline values: CDR1 SQVTM, CDR2 ANQGSEA. This CDR3 is 11 amino acids long. In nucleotides, the CDR3 is TGCCGAGACGGGGTGTTCGGTGGCTACACCTTC. Protein product: CRDGVFGGYTF.

This clonotype has a count of ten or more. The chain couples TRBV20-1 to TRBJ2-2; D is possibly TRBD1 (5 bases). This CDR3 region has 15 residues. With 0 bases removed from V and 5 bases from J, the gap between germline ends came to 13 bases. CDR1 is DFQATT, CDR2 SNEGSKA, per germline (reference sequence). CDR3 in DNA: TGCAGTGCTAGAGAGTCAGGGCTAGGGACCGGGGAGCTGTTTTTT. As protein: CSARESGLGTGELFF.

This clonotype occurred many times. The V call is TRBV29-1, the J call TRBJ1-4; D remains unclear. CDR1 and CDR2 from the germline V gene are SQVTM and ANQGSEA. The V gene lost 8 bases and the J gene lost 8 bases, with 18 bases spanning the gap. The CDR3 is 13 residues long. This CDR3 reads CSCQRGSGEKLFF. In DNA form, the CDR3 reads TGCAGCTGTCAGCGGGGATCGGGGGAAAAACTGTTTTTT.

The chain employs TRBV10-2 and TRBJ1-2; no clear D. With 8 bases removed from V and 8 bases from J, the gap between germline ends came to 18 bases. Germline CDR1 and CDR2: WSHSY and SAAADI. This CDR3 is built from 13 residues. The DNA of the CDR3 is TGCGCCAGCTTAGATCCACCCCCTCTAGGCTACACCTTC. As protein: CASLDPPPLGYTF.

This clonotype was counted many times. The rearrangement joins TRBV10-3 to TRBJ2-7; 10 bases line up with TRBD1. Trimming at V came to 4 bases and at J to 3 bases, leaving 6 bases not matched to a gene. This CDR3 spans 15 amino acids. Germline CDR1 and CDR2: ENHRY and SYGVKD. DNA of the CDR3: TGTGCCATCAGTGGTTACCGGGACAGGGGCTACGAGCAGTACTTC. Translated, it gives CAISGYRDRGYEQYF.

This clonotype has just a few counts. The V gene is TRBV29-1, the J gene TRBJ1-1; TRBD1 might be the D (5 bases). V was clipped by 2 bases and J by 10 bases, with 11 bases between them. Germline CDR1 and CDR2: SQVTM and ANQGSEA. This CDR3 has 11 amino acids. CDR3 residues: CSVEPGRGAFF. Here the CDR3 DNA reads TGCAGCGTTGAACCAGGGCGAGGAGCTTTCTTT.

This clonotype came up many times. The chain combines TRBV14 with TRBJ2-5; the match to TRBD1 covers 7 bases. Germline V lookup: CDR1 SGHDN, CDR2 FVKESK. Trimming at V came to 2 bases and at J to 3 bases, leaving 9 bases not matched to a gene. CDR3 length: 16 amino acids. CDR3 region: CASSQRDSRRKETQYF. In DNA form, the CDR3 reads TGTGCCAGCAGCCAAAGGGACAGCAGACGAAAAGAGACCCAGTACTTC.

Note on this clonotype: A read error may explain this, as a much larger clone is one base away. The genes are TRBV2 and TRBJ1-4; no clear D gene. The V and J ends lost 7 bases and 6 bases respectively, with 9 bases between them. CDR1 and CDR2 from the germline V gene are SNHLY and FYNNEI. This CDR3 region has 12 residues. The CDR3 protein is CASTDFDEKLFF. The CDR3, as DNA: TGTGCCAGCACGGATTTCGATGAAAAACTGTTTTTT.

The chain has TRBV25-1 and TRBJ1-1, with a tentative D call TRBD1 (5 bases). CDR3 size: 14 residues. Germline V CDR1 and CDR2: MGHDK, SYGVNS. Trimming removed 1 base from V and 7 bases from J, with 13 bases in between. The CDR3 protein is CASSEFPGQVEAFF. In DNA form, the CDR3 reads TGTGCCAGCAGTGAATTCCCGGGGCAGGTTGAAGCTTTCTTT.

This clonotype came up once. Possible read error: a much larger clone is one base away. V gene TRBV24-1 combines with J gene TRBJ1-1; D perhaps matches TRBD1 (6 bases). The CDR3 has 14 residues. Germline V gives CDR1 KGHDR, CDR2 SFDVKD. V was clipped by 6 bases and J by 3 bases, with 13 bases between them. The CDR3 is CATSNTSGDTEAFF. As DNA, the CDR3 is TGTGCCACCAGTAATACTTCAGGGGACACTGAAGCTTTCTTT.

This clonotype has ten or more counts. The rearrangement joins TRBV2 to TRBJ1-5; 7 positions agree with TRBD1. In germline, CDR1 is SNHLY, CDR2 FYNNEI. V trimming: 6 bases; J trimming: 7 bases; junction bases outside the gene matches: 9. The CDR3 runs to 14 residues. CDR3: CASSNYRGGQPQHF. CDR3 sequence (DNA): TGTGCCAGCAGCAATTACAGGGGAGGACAGCCCCAGCATTTT.

V and J are TRBV29-1 and TRBJ2-7; 9 bases are a match to TRBD1. The J segment lost 2 bases and the V segment lost 3 bases, leaving 8 bases of the junction unmatched. The CDR3 length is 15 residues. CDR1 and CDR2 (germline): SQVTM, ANQGSEA. In DNA form, the CDR3 reads TGCAGCGTTGAGGACGGGACAGGGTATCCCTACGAGCAGTACTTC. Translating gives CSVEDGTGYPYEQYF.

There are many counts of this clonotype. CDR3 bases: TGTGCCAGCAGTACCATGCAGGGGGCCCAAGAGACCCAGTACTTC. Translated, it gives CASSTMQGAQETQYF. This chain joins TRBV12-3 or TRBV12-4 and TRBJ2-5, with 8 bases that match TRBD1. This CDR3 comprises 15 residues. V was pared by 5 bases and J by 1 base, with 6 bases of the junction left unmatched.

This clonotype was counted a few times. The genes are TRBV6-6 and TRBJ2-5; no clear D. Deletions cut 8 bases from V and 2 bases from J, with 9 bases between. This CDR3 is 12 amino acids long. The germline V gene has CDR1 MNHNY and CDR2 SVGAGI (reference sequence). The CDR3 DNA reads TGTGCCAGCTGCAGCCTTCAAGAGACCCAGTACTTC. This encodes CASCSLQETQYF.

This clonotype has ten or more counts. This chain uses TRBV9 with TRBJ2-5; tentative D call: TRBD1 (6 bases). V lost 3 bases to trimming and J lost 1 base, with 13 bases between them. The CDR3 has 15 residues. From germline, CDR1 is SGDLS and CDR2 YYNGEE. The CDR3 loop is CASSASPDSQETQYF. CDR3 nucleotides: TGTGCCAGCAGCGCGTCCCCGGACAGCCAAGAGACCCAGTACTTC.